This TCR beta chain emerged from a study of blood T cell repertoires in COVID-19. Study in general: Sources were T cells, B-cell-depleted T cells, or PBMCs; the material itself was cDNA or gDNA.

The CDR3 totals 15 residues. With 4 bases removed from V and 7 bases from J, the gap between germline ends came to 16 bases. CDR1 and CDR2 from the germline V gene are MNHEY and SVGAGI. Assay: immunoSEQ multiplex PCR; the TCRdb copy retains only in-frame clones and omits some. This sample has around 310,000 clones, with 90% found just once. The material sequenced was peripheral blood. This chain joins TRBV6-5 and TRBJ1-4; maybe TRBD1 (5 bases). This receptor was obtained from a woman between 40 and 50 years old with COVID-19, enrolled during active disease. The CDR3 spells CASSLFGGGREKLFF. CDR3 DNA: TGTGCCAGCAGTTTATTTGGCGGGGGTCGTGAAAAACTGTTTTTT.